This TCR beta chain was captured in a study of regulatory T cells in long-lasting Graves disease. Time point reported: newly diagnosed GD, antithyroid drugs for less than 3 months. With RNA extracted from PBMCs as input, the TCR library was made. Doctors identified Graves' disease using the American Thyroid Association guidelines. Arm-PCR with iRepertoire HTBI primers amplified the CDR3 regions for these TCR beta libraries. TCRdb re-analysed the multiplex PCR reads in MiXCR, keeping a single row per CDR3 protein. The sample holds 500,000 to 700,000 distinct CDR3 sequences, 16% seen once. On this clonotype: This may be a read error: a much more frequent sequence differs by one nucleotide.

These data are also associated with another study on T cells in Graves' hyperthyroidism and ophthalmopathy. That work states: Researchers found most expanded thyroid clonotypes above 0.001 in blood as well.

The TCR was taken from a woman aged 25 to 45 with Graves disease. The sample here was peripheral blood mononuclear cells (PBMCs), taken at new diagnosis, from a patient treated with antithyroid drugs.

As DNA, the CDR3 is TGTGCCGGCAAACTTAGCGGGAGAGGAGGGGAGACCCAGTACTTC. Translating gives CAGKLSGRGGETQYF. The V and J genes are TRBV12-3 or TRBV12-4 and TRBJ2-5, with 9 bases aligning to TRBD2. The CDR3 runs 15 residues. Losses at the gene ends were 11 bases for V and 5 bases for J; bases not matched to a gene: 15.